The TCR beta chain described here comes from a study of shared clonotypes between healthy human individuals. Study results and limitations: Investigators expected sequencing depth to affect clonotype sharing among donors.

Turning to this clone: Its antigen is as yet unknown.

There are 13 residues in the CDR3. Trimming took off 5 bases at V and 7 bases at J, with 14 bases between the two ends. Looked up from germline, CDR1 is SGHVS and CDR2 is FQNEAQ. Amplification in unsorted PBMC replicate PCRs started from about 320 ng DNA, which equals about 33,000 T cell genomes. This table comes from immunoSEQ multiplex PCR, and its TCRdb copy is limited to in-frame clones, with some not included. Here the sample spans 450,000 to 500,000 clones, 70% to 85% being singletons. Material: PBMCs. V and J are TRBV7-8 and TRBJ2-5, with D perhaps given as TRBD1 or TRBD2 (7 bases each). The TCR sequence derives from a woman in her forties in good health. Some clones in this sample may be carry-over from other donors' samples. The CDR3 nucleotides are TGTGCCAGCAGCACCTCAGGGGGGGGGACCCAGTACTTC. It is translated as CASSTSGGGTQYF.